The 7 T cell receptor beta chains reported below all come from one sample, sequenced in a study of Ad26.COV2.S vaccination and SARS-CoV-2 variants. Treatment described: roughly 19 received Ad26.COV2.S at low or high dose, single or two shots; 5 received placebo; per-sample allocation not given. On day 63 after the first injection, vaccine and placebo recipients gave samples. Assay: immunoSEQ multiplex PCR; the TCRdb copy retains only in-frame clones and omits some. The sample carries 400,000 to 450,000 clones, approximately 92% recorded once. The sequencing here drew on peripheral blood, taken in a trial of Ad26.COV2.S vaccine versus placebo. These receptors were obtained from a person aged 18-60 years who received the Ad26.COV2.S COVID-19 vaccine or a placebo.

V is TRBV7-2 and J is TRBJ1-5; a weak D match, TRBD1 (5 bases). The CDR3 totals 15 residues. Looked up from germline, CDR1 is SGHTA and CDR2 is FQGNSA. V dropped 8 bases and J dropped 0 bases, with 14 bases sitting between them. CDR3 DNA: TGTGCCAGCCGCGGGGGGGGGTATAGCAATCAGCCCCAGCATTTT. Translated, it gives CASRGGGYSNQPQHF.

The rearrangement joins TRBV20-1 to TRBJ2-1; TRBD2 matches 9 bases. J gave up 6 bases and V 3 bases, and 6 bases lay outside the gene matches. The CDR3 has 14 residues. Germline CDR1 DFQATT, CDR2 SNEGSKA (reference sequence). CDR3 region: CSASRLAGPNEQFF. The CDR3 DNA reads TGCAGTGCTAGTAGGCTAGCGGGACCCAATGAGCAGTTCTTC.

The CDR3 loop reads CASSAVAGLDTDTQYF. The CDR3 nucleotides are TGTGCCAGCAGCGCCGTTGCGGGTCTTGACACAGATACGCAGTATTTT. The rearrangement links TRBV9 to TRBJ2-3, with D perhaps matching TRBD2 (5 bases). There are 16 residues in the CDR3. Between the trimmed V and J ends, which lost 3 bases and 2 bases, there was a span of 16 bases. Germline CDR1 reads SGDLS; CDR2 reads YYNGEE.

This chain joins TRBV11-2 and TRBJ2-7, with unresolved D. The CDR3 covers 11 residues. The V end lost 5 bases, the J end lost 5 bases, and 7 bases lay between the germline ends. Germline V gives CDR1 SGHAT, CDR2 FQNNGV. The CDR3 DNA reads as TGTGCCAGCAGCCTTTCGGACGAGCAGTACTTC. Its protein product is CASSLSDEQYF.

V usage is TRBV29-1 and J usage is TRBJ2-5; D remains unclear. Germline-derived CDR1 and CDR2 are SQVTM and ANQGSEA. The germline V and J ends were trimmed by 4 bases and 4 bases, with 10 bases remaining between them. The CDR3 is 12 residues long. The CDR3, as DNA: TGCAGCGTTGGCCCTACGGGAGAGACCCAGTACTTC. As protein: CSVGPTGETQYF.

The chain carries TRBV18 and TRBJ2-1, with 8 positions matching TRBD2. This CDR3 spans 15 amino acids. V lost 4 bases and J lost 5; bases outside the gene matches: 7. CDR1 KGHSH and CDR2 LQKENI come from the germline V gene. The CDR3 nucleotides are TGTGCCAGCTCACTATTTAGCGGGGCCAACAATGAGCAGTTCTTC. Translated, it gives CASSLFSGANNEQFF.

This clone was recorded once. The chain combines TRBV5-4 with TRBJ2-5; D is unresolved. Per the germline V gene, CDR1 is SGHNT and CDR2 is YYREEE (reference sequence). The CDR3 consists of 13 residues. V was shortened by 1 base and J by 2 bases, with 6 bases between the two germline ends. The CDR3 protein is CASSLQFQETQYF. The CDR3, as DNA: TGTGCCAGCAGCTTGCAGTTTCAAGAGACCCAGTACTTC.